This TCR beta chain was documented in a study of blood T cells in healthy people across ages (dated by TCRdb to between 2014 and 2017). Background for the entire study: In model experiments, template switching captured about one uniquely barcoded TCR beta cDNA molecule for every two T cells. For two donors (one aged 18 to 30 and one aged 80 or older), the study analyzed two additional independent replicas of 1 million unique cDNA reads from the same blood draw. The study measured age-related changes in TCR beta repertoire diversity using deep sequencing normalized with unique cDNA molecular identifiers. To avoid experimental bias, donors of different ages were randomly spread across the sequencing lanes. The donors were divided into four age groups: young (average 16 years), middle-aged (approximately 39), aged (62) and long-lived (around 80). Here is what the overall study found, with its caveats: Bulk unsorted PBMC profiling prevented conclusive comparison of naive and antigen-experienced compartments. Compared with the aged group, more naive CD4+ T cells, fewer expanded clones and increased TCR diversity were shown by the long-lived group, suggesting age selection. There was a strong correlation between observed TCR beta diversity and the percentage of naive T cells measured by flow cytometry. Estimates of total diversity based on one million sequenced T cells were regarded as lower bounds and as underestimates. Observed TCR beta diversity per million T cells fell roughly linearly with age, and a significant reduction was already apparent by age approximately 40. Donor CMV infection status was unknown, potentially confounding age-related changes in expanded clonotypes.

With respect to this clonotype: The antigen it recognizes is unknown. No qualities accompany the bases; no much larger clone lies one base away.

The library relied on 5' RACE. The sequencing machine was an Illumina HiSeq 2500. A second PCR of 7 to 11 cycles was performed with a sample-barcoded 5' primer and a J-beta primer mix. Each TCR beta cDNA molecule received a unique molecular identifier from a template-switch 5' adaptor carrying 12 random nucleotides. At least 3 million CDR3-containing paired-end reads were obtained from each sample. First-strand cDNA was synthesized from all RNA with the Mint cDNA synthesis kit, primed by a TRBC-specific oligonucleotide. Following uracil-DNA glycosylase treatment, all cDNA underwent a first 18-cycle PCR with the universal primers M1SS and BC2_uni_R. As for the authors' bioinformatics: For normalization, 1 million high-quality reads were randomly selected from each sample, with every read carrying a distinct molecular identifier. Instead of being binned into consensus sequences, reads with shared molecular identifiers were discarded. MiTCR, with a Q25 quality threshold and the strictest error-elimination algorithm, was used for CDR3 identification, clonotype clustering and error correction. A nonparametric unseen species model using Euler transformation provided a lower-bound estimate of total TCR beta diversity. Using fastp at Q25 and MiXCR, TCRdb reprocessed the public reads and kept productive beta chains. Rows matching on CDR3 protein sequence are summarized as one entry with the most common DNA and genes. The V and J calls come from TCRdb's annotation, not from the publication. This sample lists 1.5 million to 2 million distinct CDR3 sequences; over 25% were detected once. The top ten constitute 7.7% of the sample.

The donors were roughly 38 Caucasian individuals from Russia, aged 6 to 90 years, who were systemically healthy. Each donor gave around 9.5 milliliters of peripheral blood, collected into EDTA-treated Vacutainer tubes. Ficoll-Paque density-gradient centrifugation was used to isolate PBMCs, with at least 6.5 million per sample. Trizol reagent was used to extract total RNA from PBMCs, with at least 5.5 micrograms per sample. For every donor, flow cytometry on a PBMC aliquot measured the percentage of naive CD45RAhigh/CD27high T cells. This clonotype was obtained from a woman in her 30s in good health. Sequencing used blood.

In nucleotide form, the sequence is TGTGCCATCAGTGCGGACAGCCTCGAAGAGACCCAGTACTTC. The encoded protein is CAISADSLEETQYF. The chain couples TRBV10-3 to TRBJ2-5, with TRBD1 as a weak D call on 6 bases. The germline V gene specifies ENHRY as CDR1 and SYGVKD as CDR2. The junction shows trimming of 4 bases on V and 3 bases on J, plus 12 bases between the germline ends. The CDR3 measures 14 amino acids from cysteine to phenylalanine. Only the CDR3 region is kept as DNA, spanning 42 bases read in frame from base 1.